The 2 T cell receptor beta chains listed next were all sequenced from one sample in a study of blood T cell repertoires in COVID-19. Clones were read by immunoSEQ multiplex PCR, and TCRdb kept only the in-frame ones, dropping some. The table lists fewer than 150,000 clones, around 81% of them singletons. The sequenced sample consisted of peripheral blood. The receptors derive from a human donor in a cohort sampled during active COVID-19.

This clone has only a few counts. The chain couples TRBV6-4 to TRBJ1-2; 10 bases fit TRBD1. CDR3 size: 15 residues. V was clipped by 2 bases and J by 4 bases; unmatched bases: 4. Germline lookup yields CDR1 MRHNA and CDR2 SNTAGT. The CDR3 DNA follows: TGTGCCAGCAGTGACACTGGACAGGGGGGCTATGGCTACACCTTC. Amino acid sequence: CASSDTGQGGYGYTF.

The J gene is TRBJ1-4, the V gene TRBV18; D possibly corresponds to TRBD1 (5 bases). The V end lost 5 bases, the J end lost 0 bases, and 10 bases lay between the germline ends. CDR3 length equals 15 residues. From germline, CDR1 is KGHSH and CDR2 LQKENI. The chain's CDR3 is CASSRTGSTNEKLFF. Here the CDR3 DNA reads TGTGCCAGCTCAAGAACAGGCTCAACTAATGAAAAACTGTTTTTT.